Sequencing of this T cell receptor beta chain was carried out in a study of blood T cells in healthy people across ages. Study results and caveats: Higher diversity, along with more naive CD4+ cells, distinguished long-lived donors from aged donors. Leaving the PBMCs unsorted stopped any conclusive comparison of naive versus antigen-experienced cells. The CMV status of each donor remained undetermined, and this could have confounded shifts in expanded clonotypes.

The junction had 6 bases not matched to a gene; V was cut back by 2 bases and J by 5 bases. The CDR3 sequence is 16 residues long. The germline gives CDR1 MNHNS, CDR2 SASEGT. Using a J-beta primer mix together with a sample-barcoded 5' primer, a second PCR was run for about 7 to 12 cycles. TCRdb reprocessed the 5' RACE reads with MiXCR, giving one entry per CDR3 protein. The sample has more than 1.4 million distinct CDR3 sequences, approximately 42% seen once. In regard to this clonotype: Antigen: not known.

This rearrangement joins TRBV6-1 to TRBJ2-5; 12 bases line up with TRBD2. The receptor comes from a young woman in good health. Specimen: blood. CDR3 DNA sequence: TGTGCCAGCAGTGAATCAGCTAGCGGGGGGGTTGAGACCCAGTACTTC. It is translated as CASSESASGGVETQYF.